This TCR beta chain was found in a study of control samples from healthy donors and cancer patients. The assay was immunoSEQ multiplex PCR, and TCRdb's table has in-frame clones only and misses some. This table holds about 61,000 clones, around 91% found once. The CDR3 length is 14 residues. V was clipped by 6 bases and J by 4 bases, with 15 bases between them. Germline CDR1 reads MDHEN; CDR2 reads SYDVKM. Sequenced sample: PBMCs. The chain couples TRBV28 to TRBJ1-1; possible D gene TRBD1, 5 bases. The clonotype originates from a man in his fifties or sixties with colorectal cancer. In DNA, the CDR3 is TGTGCCAGCAGCCCACTTTCGGGGGTCACTGAAGCTTTCTTT. This gives the protein CASSPLSGVTEAFF.